The T cell receptor beta chain described here comes from a study of shared clonotypes between healthy human individuals. The wider study: Aged between 18 and 49, the donors were a couple of women and three men.

Trimming took off 1 base at V and 1 base at J, with 10 bases between the two ends. There are 15 residues in the CDR3. The germline V gene has CDR1 SGHTA and CDR2 FQGNSA. As regards this clone: At the DNA level, this CDR3 is encoded by other sequences in the same sample as well.

The material for each subset, its genomic DNA, was split evenly across several immunoSEQ plates. Replicate PCRs for sorted subsets used around 190 ng DNA; this equaled around 28,000 T cell genomes. Assay used: immunoSEQ multiplex PCR; TCRdb lists only in-frame clones, some missing. This table has millions of clones, roughly 95% appearing once. The source of this sequence is a man between 18 and 35 years old in good health. Sequenced sample: naive CD4+ T cells sorted from blood. The sample's subset: CD45RA+ positively selected. The rearrangement uses TRBV7-2 and TRBJ2-5; D not certain. The CDR3 region is CASSLGPGPQETQYF. The CDR3 coding sequence is TGTGCCAGCAGCTTAGGGCCGGGCCCCCAAGAGACCCAGTACTTC.